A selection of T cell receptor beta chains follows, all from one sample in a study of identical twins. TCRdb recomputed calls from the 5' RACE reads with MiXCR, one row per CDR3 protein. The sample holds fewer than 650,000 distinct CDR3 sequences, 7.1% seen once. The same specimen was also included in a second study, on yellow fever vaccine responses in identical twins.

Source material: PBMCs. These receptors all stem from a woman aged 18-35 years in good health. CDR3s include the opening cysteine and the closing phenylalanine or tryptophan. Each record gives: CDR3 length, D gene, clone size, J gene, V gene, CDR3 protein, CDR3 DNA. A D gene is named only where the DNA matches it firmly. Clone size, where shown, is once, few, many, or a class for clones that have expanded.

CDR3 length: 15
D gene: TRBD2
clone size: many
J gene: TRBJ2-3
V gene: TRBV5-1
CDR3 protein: CASSFASGTTDTQYF
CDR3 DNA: TGCGCCAGCAGCTTCGCTAGCGGGACCACAGATACGCAGTATTTT

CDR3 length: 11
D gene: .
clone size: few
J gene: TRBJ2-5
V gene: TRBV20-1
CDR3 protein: CSLLSQETQYF
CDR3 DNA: TGCTCCTTACTGTCCCAAGAGACCCAGTACTTC

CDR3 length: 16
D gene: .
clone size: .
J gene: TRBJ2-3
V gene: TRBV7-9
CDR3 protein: CASSPERGGPTDAQYF
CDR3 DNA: TGTGCCAGCAGCCCAGAAAGGGGAGGACCCACAGATGCGCAGTATTTT

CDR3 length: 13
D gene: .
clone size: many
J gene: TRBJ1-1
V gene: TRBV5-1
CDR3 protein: CASSAAGPYEAFF
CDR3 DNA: TGCGCCAGCAGCGCGGCCGGGCCTTATGAAGCTTTCTTT

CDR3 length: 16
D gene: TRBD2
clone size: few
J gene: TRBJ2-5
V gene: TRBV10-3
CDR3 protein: CAISEITSGRQETQYF
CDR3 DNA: TGTGCCATCAGTGAGATTACTAGCGGGAGGCAAGAGACCCAGTACTTC

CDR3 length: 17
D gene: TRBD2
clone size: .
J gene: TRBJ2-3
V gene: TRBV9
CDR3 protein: CASSVVASGSGTDTQYF
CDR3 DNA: TGTGCCAGCAGCGTAGTGGCGAGCGGGAGTGGAACAGATACGCAGTATTTT

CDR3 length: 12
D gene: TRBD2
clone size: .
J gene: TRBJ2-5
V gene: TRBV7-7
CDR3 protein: CASGGEGETQYF
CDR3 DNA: TGTGCCAGCGGGGGGGAAGGAGAGACCCAGTACTTC

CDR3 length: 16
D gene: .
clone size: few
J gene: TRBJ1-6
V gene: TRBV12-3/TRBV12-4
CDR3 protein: CASSLRGDSYNSPLHF
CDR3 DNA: TGTGCCAGCAGTTTACGGGGCGACTCCTATAATTCACCCCTCCACTTT

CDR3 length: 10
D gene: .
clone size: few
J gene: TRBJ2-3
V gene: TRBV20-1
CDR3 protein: CSVSTDTQYF
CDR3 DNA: TGCAGTGTTAGCACAGATACGCAGTATTTT

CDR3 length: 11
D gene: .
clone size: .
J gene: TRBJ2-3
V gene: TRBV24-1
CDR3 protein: CATSRGDTQYF
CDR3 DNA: TGTGCCACCAGTCGAGGAGATACGCAGTATTTT

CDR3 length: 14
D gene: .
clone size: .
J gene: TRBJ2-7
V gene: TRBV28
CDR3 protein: CASSSQGSIREQYF
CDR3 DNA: TGTGCCAGCAGTTCACAGGGCTCGATTCGTGAGCAGTACTTC

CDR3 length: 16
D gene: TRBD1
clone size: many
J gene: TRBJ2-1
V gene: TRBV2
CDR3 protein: CASSEFRGLPYNEQFF
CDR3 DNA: TGTGCCAGCAGTGAATTTAGGGGGCTTCCCTACAATGAGCAGTTCTTC

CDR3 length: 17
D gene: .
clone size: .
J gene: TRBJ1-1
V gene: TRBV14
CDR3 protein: CASSQDDVGYANTEAYF
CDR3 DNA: TGTGCCAGCAGCCAAGATGATGTGGGATACGCGAACACTGAAGCTTACTTT

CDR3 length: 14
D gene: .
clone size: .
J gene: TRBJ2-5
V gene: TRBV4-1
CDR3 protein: CASSQGGSRETQYF
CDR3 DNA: TGCGCCAGCAGCCAGGGGGGTAGCAGGGAGACCCAGTACTTC

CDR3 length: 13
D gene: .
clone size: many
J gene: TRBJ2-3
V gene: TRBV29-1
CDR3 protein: CSVELAPNTAQYF
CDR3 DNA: TGCAGCGTTGAACTAGCCCCAAATACTGCGCAGTATTTT

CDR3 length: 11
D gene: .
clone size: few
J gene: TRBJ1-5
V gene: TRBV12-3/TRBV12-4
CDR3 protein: CASSLGKPQHF
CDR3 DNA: TGTGCCAGCAGTTTAGGGAAGCCCCAGCATTTT

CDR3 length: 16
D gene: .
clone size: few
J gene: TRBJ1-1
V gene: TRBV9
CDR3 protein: CASSVRPTAENTEAFF
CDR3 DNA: TGTGCCAGCAGCGTAAGACCGACAGCGGAGAACACTGAAGCTTTCTTT

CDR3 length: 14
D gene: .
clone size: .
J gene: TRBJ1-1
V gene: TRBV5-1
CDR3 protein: CAPTGGAENTEAFF
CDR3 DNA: TGCGCCCCAACGGGGGGCGCGGAGAACACTGAAGCTTTCTTT

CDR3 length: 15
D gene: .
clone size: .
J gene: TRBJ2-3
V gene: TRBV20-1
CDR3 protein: CSAGAAYPSTDTQYF
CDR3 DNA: TGCAGTGCAGGGGCCGCTTATCCTAGCACAGATACGCAGTATTTT

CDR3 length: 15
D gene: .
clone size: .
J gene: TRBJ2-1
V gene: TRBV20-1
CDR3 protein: CSASPDRSVYNEQFF
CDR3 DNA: TGCAGTGCTAGCCCGGACAGATCCGTTTACAATGAGCAGTTCTTC

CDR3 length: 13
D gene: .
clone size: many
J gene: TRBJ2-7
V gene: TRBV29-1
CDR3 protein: CSVQRSGSYEQYF
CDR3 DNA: TGCAGCGTTCAACGGTCTGGCTCCTACGAGCAGTACTTC

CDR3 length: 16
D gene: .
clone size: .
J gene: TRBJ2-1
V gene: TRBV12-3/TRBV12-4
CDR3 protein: CASSPARGTLFNEQFF
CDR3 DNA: TGTGCCAGCAGTCCAGCCAGGGGGACTTTGTTCAATGAGCAGTTCTTC

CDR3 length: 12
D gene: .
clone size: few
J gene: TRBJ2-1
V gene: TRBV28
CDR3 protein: CASRLGRDEQFF
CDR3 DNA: TGTGCCAGCAGACTAGGCAGGGATGAGCAGTTCTTC

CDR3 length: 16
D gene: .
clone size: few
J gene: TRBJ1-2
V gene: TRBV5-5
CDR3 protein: CASSLPGGASNYGYTF
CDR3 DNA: TGTGCCAGCAGCTTGCCCGGCGGGGCATCTAACTATGGCTACACCTTC

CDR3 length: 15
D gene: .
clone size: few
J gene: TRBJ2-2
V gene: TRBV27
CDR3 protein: CASSPGVGYTGELFF
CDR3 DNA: TGTGCCAGCAGTCCCGGGGTGGGCTACACCGGGGAGCTGTTTTTT

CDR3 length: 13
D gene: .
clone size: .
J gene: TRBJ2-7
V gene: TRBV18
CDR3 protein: CASSRAHSYEQYF
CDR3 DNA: TGTGCCAGCTCACGGGCGCATTCCTACGAGCAGTACTTC

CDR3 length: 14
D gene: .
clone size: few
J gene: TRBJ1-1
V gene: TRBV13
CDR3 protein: CASSLRSSDTEAFF
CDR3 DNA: TGTGCCAGCAGCCTACGGAGTTCGGACACTGAAGCTTTCTTT

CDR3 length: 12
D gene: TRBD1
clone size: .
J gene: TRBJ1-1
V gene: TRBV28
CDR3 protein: CASSSTGATPFF
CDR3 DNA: TGTGCCAGCAGTTCAACAGGGGCAACACCTTTCTTT

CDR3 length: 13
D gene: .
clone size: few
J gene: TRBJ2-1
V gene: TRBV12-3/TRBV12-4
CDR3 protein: CASRYDGLDEQFF
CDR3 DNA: TGTGCCAGCAGGTACGATGGACTGGATGAGCAGTTCTTC

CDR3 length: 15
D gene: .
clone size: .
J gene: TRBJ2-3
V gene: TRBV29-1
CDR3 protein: CSVVKTTIASDTQYF
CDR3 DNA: TGCAGCGTTGTCAAGACGACAATTGCGTCAGATACGCAGTATTTT

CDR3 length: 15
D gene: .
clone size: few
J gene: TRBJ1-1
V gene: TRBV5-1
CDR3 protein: CASTPDGGRRSEAFF
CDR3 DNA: TGCGCCAGCACCCCAGACGGGGGGCGCCGGTCCGAAGCTTTCTTT

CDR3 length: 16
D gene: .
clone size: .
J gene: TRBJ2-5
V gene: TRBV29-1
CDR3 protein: CSVESGLGYPVETQYF
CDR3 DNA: TGCAGCGTTGAATCGGGATTAGGGTACCCTGTAGAGACCCAGTACTTC

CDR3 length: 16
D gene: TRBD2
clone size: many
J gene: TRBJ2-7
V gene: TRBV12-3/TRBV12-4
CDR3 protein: CASSPGTRRFSYEQYF
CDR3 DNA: TGTGCCAGCAGTCCGGGGACTAGACGTTTCTCCTACGAGCAGTACTTC

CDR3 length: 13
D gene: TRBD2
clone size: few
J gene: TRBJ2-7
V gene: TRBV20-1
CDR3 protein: CSASWREDHEQYF
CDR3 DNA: TGCAGTGCTAGTTGGCGGGAGGACCACGAGCAGTACTTC

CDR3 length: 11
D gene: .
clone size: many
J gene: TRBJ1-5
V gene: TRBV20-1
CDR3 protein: CSARPHQPQHF
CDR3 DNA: TGCAGTGCTAGACCCCATCAGCCCCAGCATTTT

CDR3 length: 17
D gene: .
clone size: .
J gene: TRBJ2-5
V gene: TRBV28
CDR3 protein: CASSPTSVRRGSGAQYF
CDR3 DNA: TGTGCCAGCAGCCCCACCTCGGTCCGCCGGGGGAGTGGGGCCCAGTACTTC

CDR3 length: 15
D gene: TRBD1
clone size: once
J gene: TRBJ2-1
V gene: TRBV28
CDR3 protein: CASSLVRGPRNEQFF
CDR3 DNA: TGTGCCAGCAGTTTAGTCAGGGGGCCCCGCAATGAGCAGTTCTTC

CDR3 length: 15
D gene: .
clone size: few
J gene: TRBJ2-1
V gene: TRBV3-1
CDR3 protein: CASSQVVLAANEQFF
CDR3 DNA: TGTGCCAGCAGCCAAGTTGTGCTAGCCGCCAATGAGCAGTTCTTC

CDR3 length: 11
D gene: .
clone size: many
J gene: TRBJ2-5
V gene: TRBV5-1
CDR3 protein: CASSWQETQYF
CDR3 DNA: TGCGCCAGCAGCTGGCAAGAGACCCAGTACTTC

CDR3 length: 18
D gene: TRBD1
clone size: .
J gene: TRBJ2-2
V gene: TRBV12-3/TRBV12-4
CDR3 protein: CASRETGTGNANTGELFF
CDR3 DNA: TGTGCCAGCAGGGAGACCGGGACAGGGAATGCGAACACCGGGGAGCTGTTTTTT

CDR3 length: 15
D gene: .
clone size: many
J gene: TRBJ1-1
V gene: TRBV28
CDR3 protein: CASGMFTGNYREAFF
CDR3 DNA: TGTGCCAGCGGTATGTTTACAGGAAACTACCGTGAAGCTTTCTTT

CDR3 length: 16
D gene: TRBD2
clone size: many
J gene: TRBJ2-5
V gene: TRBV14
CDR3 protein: CASSQPRLAGRQTQYF
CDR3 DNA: TGTGCCAGCAGCCAACCCAGACTAGCGGGGAGACAGACCCAGTACTTC

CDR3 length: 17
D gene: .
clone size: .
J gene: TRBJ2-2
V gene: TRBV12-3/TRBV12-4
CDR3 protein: CASSSTGAGVNTGELFF
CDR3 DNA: TGTGCCAGCAGTTCCACGGGGGCGGGGGTGAACACCGGGGAGCTGTTTTTT

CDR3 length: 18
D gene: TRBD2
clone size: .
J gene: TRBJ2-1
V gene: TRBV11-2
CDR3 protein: CASSLDPSGRATYNEQFF
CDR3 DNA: TGTGCCAGCAGCTTAGATCCTAGCGGGAGGGCCACTTACAATGAGCAGTTCTTC

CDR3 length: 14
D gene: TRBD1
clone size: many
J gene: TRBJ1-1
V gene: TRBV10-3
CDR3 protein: CAISEGQGDTEAFF
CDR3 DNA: TGTGCCATCAGTGAGGGACAGGGGGACACTGAAGCTTTCTTT

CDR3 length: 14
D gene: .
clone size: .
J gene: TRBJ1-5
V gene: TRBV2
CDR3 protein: CASRQREGNQPQHF
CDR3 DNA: TGTGCCAGCCGCCAAAGGGAGGGCAATCAGCCCCAGCATTTT

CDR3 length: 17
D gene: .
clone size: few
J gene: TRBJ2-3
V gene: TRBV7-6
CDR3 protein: CASSLRAEGDRTDTQYF
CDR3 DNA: TGTGCCAGCAGCTTAAGGGCCGAGGGGGATCGCACAGATACGCAGTATTTT

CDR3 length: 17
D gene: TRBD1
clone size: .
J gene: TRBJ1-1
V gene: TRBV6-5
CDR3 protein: CASSYALQGQGNTEAFF
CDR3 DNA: TGTGCCAGCAGTTACGCCCTCCAGGGACAGGGGAACACTGAAGCTTTCTTT

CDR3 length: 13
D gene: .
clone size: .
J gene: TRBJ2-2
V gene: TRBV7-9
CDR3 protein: CALQADNTGELFF
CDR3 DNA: TGTGCTCTTCAGGCCGATAACACCGGGGAGCTGTTTTTT

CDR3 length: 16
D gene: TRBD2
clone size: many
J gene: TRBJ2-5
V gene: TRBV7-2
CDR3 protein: CASSSPLAGFQETQYF
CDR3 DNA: TGTGCCAGCAGCTCACCACTAGCGGGTTTCCAAGAGACCCAGTACTTC

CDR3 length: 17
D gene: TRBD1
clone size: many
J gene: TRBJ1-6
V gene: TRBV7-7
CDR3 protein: CASSSKTGDLYNSPLHF
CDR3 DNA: TGTGCCAGCAGCTCAAAGACAGGGGATCTGTATAATTCACCCCTCCACTTT

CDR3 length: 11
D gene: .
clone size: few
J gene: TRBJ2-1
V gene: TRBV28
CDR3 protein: CASRRDLTEFF
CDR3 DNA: TGTGCCAGCAGGCGGGACTTGACAGAGTTCTTC

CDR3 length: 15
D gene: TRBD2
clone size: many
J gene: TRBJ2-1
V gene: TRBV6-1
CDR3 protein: CASSGVAGGYNEQFF
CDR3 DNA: TGTGCCAGCAGTGGGGTAGCGGGGGGGTACAATGAGCAGTTCTTC